One sample yielded the 18 T cell receptor beta chains listed below, sequenced in a study of cytomegalovirus exposure and HLA in healthy donors. PCR primers comprised 60 Vbeta and 13 Jbeta primers. Method: immunoSEQ multiplex PCR; TCRdb's copy keeps in-frame clones and lacks some. This table lists around 130,000 clones. Sequences were obtained from PBMCs. These receptors all stem from a woman aged 40 to 50 in good health and CMV-seronegative.

J is TRBJ1-5 and V is TRBV11-2; possibly TRBD1 for D (5 bases). Trimming removed 6 bases from V and 7 bases from J, with 13 bases in between. Per germline, CDR1 SGHAT and CDR2 FQNNGV. The CDR3 runs 13 residues. CDR3 nucleotides: TGTGCCAGCAGTGGGGAGGGGCAACAGCCCCAGCATTTT. Translated, it gives CASSGEGQQPQHF.

This rearrangement joins TRBV27 to TRBJ2-7, with TRBD1 matching 9 bases. This CDR3 has 12 residues. V trimming: 11 bases; J trimming: 4 bases; junction bases outside the gene matches: 6. Germline values: CDR1 MNHEY, CDR2 SMNVEV (reference sequence). Written as DNA, the CDR3 is TGTGCCTCTCGGACAGGGGATTACGAGCAGTACTTC. It translates to CASRTGDYEQYF.

The chain uses TRBV5-5 and TRBJ1-2; TRBD1 matches at 8 bases. With 2 bases clipped from V and 4 bases from J, the junction kept 10 bases outside the gene matches. The CDR3 length is 16 residues. Germline V lookup: CDR1 SGHKS, CDR2 YYEKEE (reference sequence). The CDR3 region has the DNA TGTGCCAGCAGCTTACAGGACAGGGCCCGGGGCTATGGCTACACCTTC. This translates into CASSLQDRARGYGYTF.

Turning to this clone: Other DNA sequences of this sample code for an identical CDR3. The chain joins TRBV4-3 to TRBJ1-2, with D perhaps TRBD1 (6 bases). Germline V gene data show CDR1 as LGHNA and CDR2 as YSLEER. Trimming cost V 3 bases and J 4 bases, with 9 bases left between them. CDR3 length: 13 amino acids. The CDR3 nucleotides read TGCGCCAGCAGCCAGGGAGGGGGCTATGGCTACACCTTC. Protein sequence: CASSQGGGYGYTF.

The chain employs TRBV7-9 and TRBJ1-1, with D possibly TRBD1 on 6 matching bases. The CDR3 runs to 14 residues. The V gene lost 4 bases and the J gene lost 4 bases, with 13 bases spanning the gap. The V gene's germline CDR1 is SEHNR and CDR2 FQNEAQ (reference sequence). CDR3 in DNA: TGTGCCAGCAGCTCTTTACAGGGAAGCACTGAAGCTTTCTTT. Translation gives CASSSLQGSTEAFF. Combining the CDR3 with reference TRBV7-9 and TRBJ1-1 gives the whole variable domain DTGVSQNPRHKITKRGQNVTFRCDPISEHNRLYWYRQTLGQGPEFLTYFQNEAQLEKSRLLSDRFSAERPKGSFSTLEIQRTEQGDSAMYLCASSSLQGSTEAFFGQGTRLTVV.

V gene TRBV5-6 combines with J gene TRBJ1-4; D might be TRBD1 (5 bases). The CDR3 loop spans 14 amino acids. V was clipped by 0 bases and J by 4 bases, with 7 bases between them. Germline assignment: CDR1 SGHDT and CDR2 YYEEEE. CDR3 sequence: CASSLGQINEKLFF. In DNA, the CDR3 is TGTGCCAGCAGCTTGGGACAGATTAATGAAAAACTGTTTTTT.

The chain joins TRBV19 to TRBJ2-2; 8 bases line up with TRBD1. This CDR3 has 14 residues. CDR1 and CDR2 (germline): LNHDA, SQIVND (reference sequence). V was pared by 5 bases and J by 7 bases, with 6 bases of the junction left unmatched. CDR3: CASSLRGRVGELFF. CDR3 DNA sequence: TGTGCCAGTAGTCTCAGGGGGCGAGTCGGGGAGCTGTTTTTT.

The chain has TRBV7-6 and TRBJ2-3; 10 bases agree with TRBD2. With 7 bases clipped from V and 4 bases from J, the junction kept 5 bases outside the gene matches. The CDR3 runs to 14 residues. Germline CDR1 SGHVS, CDR2 FNYEAQ. CDR3 in amino acids: CASTRSGGADTQYF. The DNA of the CDR3 is TGTGCCAGCACGAGAAGCGGGGGGGCAGATACGCAGTATTTT.

The chain recombines TRBV5-6 with TRBJ2-3; 7 nucleotides line up with TRBD1. The CDR3 covers 14 residues. Germline V gene sequence: CDR1 SGHDT, CDR2 YYEEEE. The V gene end was trimmed by 5 bases and the J gene end by 2 bases; junction bases not matched to a gene: 5. CDR3 loop: CASRRGQSTDTQYF. CDR3 coding DNA: TGTGCCAGCAGACGGGGACAGTCCACAGATACGCAGTATTTT.

The V gene is TRBV10-3, the J gene TRBJ2-7; 9 bases fit TRBD1. CDR1 is ENHRY, CDR2 SYGVKD, per germline. This CDR3 comprises 12 residues. V was clipped by 6 bases and J by 7 bases; unmatched bases: 4. CDR3: CAISPTGGEQYV. DNA for the CDR3: TGTGCCATCAGCCCGACAGGGGGGGAGCAGTACGTC.

The chain is built from TRBV6-5 and TRBJ1-2; 9 bases fit TRBD1. Per germline, CDR1 MNHEY and CDR2 SVGAGI. V was pared by 2 bases and J by 7 bases, with 2 bases of the junction left unmatched. The length of the CDR3 is 13 residues. CDR3 nucleotides: TGTGCCAGCAGTTACGGGACAGGGTCTGGCTACACCTTC. This sequence encodes CASSYGTGSGYTF.

The chain couples TRBV2 to TRBJ2-2; TRBD1 is a possible D gene (5 bases). The CDR3 is 16 amino acids. The V end was cut by 4 bases, the J end by 0 bases, with 12 bases between. Germline V gene lookup returns CDR1 SNHLY and CDR2 FYNNEI. The DNA of the CDR3 is TGTGCCAGCAGTGCCCGACAGATAACGAACACCGGGGAGCTGTTTTTT. The encoded protein is CASSARQITNTGELFF.

This chain links TRBV6-1 with TRBJ2-5, with TRBD2 as a possible D gene (5 bases). Trimming left V 3 bases short and J 3 bases short, with 8 bases between. The germline gives CDR1 MNHNS, CDR2 SASEGT. This CDR3 is built from 13 residues. The CDR3: CASSEREKETQYF. In DNA, the CDR3 is TGTGCCAGCAGTGAGAGGGAAAAAGAGACCCAGTACTTC.

The V and J genes are TRBV4-2 and TRBJ1-6; no definite D call. CDR1 and CDR2 (germline): LGHNA, YNFKEQ. The CDR3 spans 18 residues. The germline V and J ends were trimmed by 0 bases and 7 bases, with 19 bases remaining between them. CDR3 loop: CASSQDGISGGGNSPLHF. DNA for the CDR3: TGTGCCAGCAGCCAAGATGGGATCTCAGGAGGCGGGAATTCACCCCTCCACTTT.

The genes are TRBV11-2 and TRBJ1-2, with a possible D match to TRBD1 (6 bases). The CDR3 contains 17 residues. In germline, CDR1 is SGHAT, CDR2 FQNNGV. V lost 7 bases and J lost 4, with 25 bases in between. CDR3 DNA: TGTGCCAGCACGAGGGGGAGGGGTAGGGGTCCAAGCTATGGCTACACCTTC. Amino acids: CASTRGRGRGPSYGYTF.

V is TRBV9 and J is TRBJ2-5, with 11 bases identical to TRBD2. CDR1 is SGDLS and CDR2 is YYNGEE in the germline V gene. The junction had 6 bases not matched to a gene; V was cut back by 0 bases and J by 5 bases. This CDR3 contains 16 residues. The chain's CDR3 is CASSVGLAGGRETQYF. CDR3 sequence (DNA): TGTGCCAGCAGCGTAGGTCTAGCGGGGGGTAGGGAGACCCAGTACTTC. Supplemented by reference TRBV9 and TRBJ2-5, the full variable domain reads DSGVTQTPKHLITATGQRVTLRCSPRSGDLSVYWYQQSLDQGLQFLIQYYNGEERAKGNILERFSAQQFPDLHSELNLSSLELGDSALYFCASSVGLAGGRETQYFGPGTRLLVL.

The chain uses TRBV28 and TRBJ1-2, with D perhaps matching TRBD1 (5 bases). CDR1 is MDHEN, CDR2 SYDVKM, per germline. The germline V and J ends were trimmed by 7 bases and 8 bases, with 14 bases remaining between them. This CDR3 contains 12 residues. The CDR3 loop is CASTWGVLGYTF. The CDR3 bases are TGTGCCAGCACCTGGGGGGTTCTCGGCTACACCTTC.

As for this clone: The junction departs from the called germline gene at one end, perhaps through a read error. The chain has TRBV7-9 and TRBJ1-1, with 10 bases aligning to TRBD1. Germline lookup yields CDR1 SEHNR and CDR2 FQNEAQ (reference sequence). The CDR3 totals 15 residues. Here the CDR3 DNA reads TGTGCCAGCAGCTCGGGACAGGGGTTGAACACTGAAGTTTTCTTT. Protein sequence: CASSSGQGLNTEVFF.